This entry lists 25 T cell receptor beta chains sequenced from one sample in a study of OX40 agonist ivuxolimab in advanced cancers. The library was generated by the immunoSEQ multiplex PCR assay. The table comes from immuneACCESS by way of TCRdb, which keeps in-frame sequences with V and J called. Part of the clones is missing from these tables; in studies checked, under half for an unresolved V gene and the rest for unknown reasons. The sample has 75,000 to 90,000 clones on record, about 87% of them singletons. The ten top clones hold about 1.5% of the sample. The sequences come from CD4+ or CD8+ T cells sorted from blood, collected in a trial of the OX40 agonist ivuxolimab. The receptor source for this set is an adult with an advanced solid tumor such as melanoma, head and neck, liver or kidney cancer.

The chain carries TRBV4-3 and TRBJ2-5; D gene uncertain. The CDR3 length is 16 residues. Germline V gives CDR1 LGHNA, CDR2 YSLEER. V lost 3 bases to trimming and J lost 0 bases, with 14 bases between them. CDR3 sequence reads: CASSHYETTYQETQYF. CDR3 DNA sequence: TGCGCCAGCAGCCACTACGAAACAACTTACCAAGAGACCCAGTACTTC.

This chain connects TRBV18 to TRBJ1-5; no reliable D call. The CDR3 has 14 residues. V was clipped by 5 bases and J by 0 bases, with 8 bases between them. Germline V gene data show CDR1 as KGHSH and CDR2 as LQKENI. CDR3 in amino acids: CASSMVDSNQPQHF. As DNA, the CDR3 is TGTGCCAGCTCAATGGTGGATAGCAATCAGCCCCAGCATTTT.

V usage is TRBV7-2 and J usage is TRBJ1-5; no firm D call. Germline loops: CDR1 SGHTA, CDR2 FQGNSA. CDR3 size: 16 residues. With 2 bases removed from V and 3 bases from J, the gap between germline ends came to 14 bases. The CDR3 spells CASSLSRQSNNQPQHF. DNA of the CDR3: TGTGCCAGCAGCTTAAGCCGGCAGAGTAACAATCAGCCCCAGCATTTT.

On this clone: This CDR3 is also generated by other DNA sequences in the sample. The chain uses TRBV19 and TRBJ2-5; D is unresolved. CDR3 length: 13 amino acids. Deletions cut 4 bases from V and 3 bases from J, with 9 bases between. Germline lookup yields CDR1 LNHDA and CDR2 SQIVND (reference sequence). For the CDR3, the DNA is TGTGCCAGTAGTAGGAGTCCAGAAGAGACCCAGTACTTC. This gives the protein CASSRSPEETQYF.

The CDR3 protein is CAWSAYNEQFF. The DNA for the CDR3 is TGTGCCTGGAGCGCCTACAATGAGCAGTTCTTC. J is TRBJ2-1 and V is TRBV30; no clear D gene. V was cut by 3 bases and J by 2 bases, with 2 bases left in between. This CDR3 is 11 amino acids long. Per germline, CDR1 GTSNPN and CDR2 SVGIG (reference sequence).

This clone was recorded once. The chain recombines TRBV5-1 with TRBJ2-7; a weak D match, TRBD2 (7 bases). V was shortened by 3 bases and J by 6 bases, with 19 bases between the two germline ends. Germline V lookup: CDR1 SGHRS, CDR2 YFSETQ. The CDR3 has 15 amino acids. The CDR3, as DNA: TGCGCCAGCAGCTCCCGGGGGGCCGGGGGTATCGAGCAGTACTTC. It yields the protein CASSSRGAGGIEQYF.

This chain connects TRBV4-1 to TRBJ1-2; no firm D call. CDR3 size: 14 residues. The germline gives CDR1 MGHRA, CDR2 YSYEKL. Trimming removed 0 bases from V and 5 bases from J, with 10 bases in between. CDR3 in DNA: TGCGCCAGCAGCCAAGAAAACAGCCCGTATGGCTACACCTTC. As protein: CASSQENSPYGYTF.

The rearrangement uses TRBV5-8 and TRBJ2-3; D tentatively fits TRBD1 or TRBD2 (6 bases each). Per germline, CDR1 SGHTS and CDR2 YDEGEE. V dropped 7 bases and J dropped 2 bases, with 17 bases sitting between them. The length of the CDR3 is 15 residues. The CDR3 region is CASSRRGFNTDTQYF. CDR3 DNA sequence: TGTGCCAGCTCCAGGAGGGGGTTTAACACAGATACGCAGTATTTT.

V gene TRBV2 combines with J gene TRBJ2-5; 8 bases line up with TRBD1. CDR1 is SNHLY, CDR2 FYNNEI, per germline. The CDR3 runs 14 residues. Trimming took 6 bases from V and 0 from J; bases not matched to a gene: 3. CDR3 DNA: TGTGCCAGCAGCCGGGACAGGAACCAAGAGACCCAGTACTTC. Protein: CASSRDRNQETQYF.

The chain employs TRBV11-3 and TRBJ2-2; D remains unclear. The CDR3 length is 14 residues. The V gene's germline CDR1 is SGHNT and CDR2 YENEEA. V lost 3 bases and J lost 0, with 5 bases in between. Here the CDR3 DNA reads TGTGCCAGCAGCTTCGGTTCGAACACCGGGGAGCTGTTTTTT. This sequence encodes CASSFGSNTGELFF.

This chain links TRBV7-2 with TRBJ1-6; D remains unclear. Germline CDR1 reads SGHTA; CDR2 reads FQGNSA. The CDR3 contains 14 residues. V lost 1 base to trimming and J lost 7 bases, with 8 bases between them. This CDR3 is CASSLVGSNSPLHF. CDR3 bases: TGTGCCAGCAGCTTAGTGGGGAGCAATTCACCCCTCCACTTT.

This chain uses TRBV18 with TRBJ1-4, with 12 bases fitting TRBD1. V lost 0 bases to trimming and J lost 10 bases; unmatched junction nucleotides: 3. From germline, CDR1 is KGHSH and CDR2 LQKENI. The CDR3 totals 15 residues. In DNA form, the CDR3 reads TGTGCCAGCTCACCACCGGGACAGGGGGCAGGAAAACTGTTTTTT. This codes for CASSPPGQGAGKLFF.

This clone was seen just once. J is TRBJ2-7 and V is TRBV18; weak D call: TRBD1 (6 bases). From germline, CDR1 is KGHSH and CDR2 LQKENI. V was clipped by 1 base and J by 0 bases, with 7 bases between them. This CDR3 has 14 residues. The CDR3 is CASSPRDNSYEQYF. CDR3 sequence (DNA): TGTGCCAGCTCACCACGGGACAACTCCTACGAGCAGTACTTC.

This chain joins TRBV14 and TRBJ2-7, with D hard to call. V lost 4 bases and J 0 bases, leaving 7 bases between the germline ends. There are 13 residues in the CDR3. Germline CDR1 reads SGHDN; CDR2 reads FVKESK. CDR3 sequence: CASSPTRSYEQYF. For the CDR3, the DNA is TGTGCCAGCAGCCCTACGCGCTCCTACGAGCAGTACTTC.

The rearrangement joins TRBV9 to TRBJ2-6; D gene uncertain. Germline V gives CDR1 SGDLS, CDR2 YYNGEE. Trimming pared 0 bases from V and 1 base from J, leaving 5 bases between. This CDR3 has 15 residues. The CDR3, as DNA: TGTGCCAGCAGCGTAGAGGGTTCTGGGGCCAACGTCCTGACTTTC. Translated, it gives CASSVEGSGANVLTF.

The rearrangement joins TRBV10-3 to TRBJ1-1; a weak D match, TRBD1 (6 bases). The CDR3 length is 13 residues. Trimming removed 6 bases from V and 3 bases from J, with 11 bases in between. CDR1 and CDR2 (germline): ENHRY, SYGVKD. In DNA, the CDR3 is TGTGCCATCAGGGATCAGGGGTACACTGAAGCTTTCTTT. The encoded protein is CAIRDQGYTEAFF.

The gene calls are TRBV28 and TRBJ1-1; D is possibly TRBD1 (6 bases). Germline CDR1 is MDHEN and CDR2 is SYDVKM. With 11 bases removed from V and 8 bases from J, the gap between germline ends came to 12 bases. The CDR3 spans 10 residues. The CDR3 sequence: CAVGGTEAFF. The CDR3 bases are TGTGCCGTAGGGGGGACCGAAGCTTTCTTT.

V usage is TRBV10-2 and J usage is TRBJ2-5; tentatively, D is TRBD1 (5 bases). V lost 7 bases and J 3 bases, leaving 9 bases between the germline ends. CDR1 is WSHSY, CDR2 SAAADI, per germline. This CDR3 has 12 amino acids. CDR3 in DNA: TGCGCCAGCACCGACAGAAAAGAGACCCAGTACTTC. This gives the protein CASTDRKETQYF.

The rearrangement uses TRBV7-8 and TRBJ2-7; D possibly matches TRBD1 or TRBD2 (5 bases each). CDR3 size: 14 residues. V lost 5 bases to trimming and J lost 3 bases, with 14 bases between them. Germline lookup yields CDR1 SGHVS and CDR2 FQNEAQ. CDR3 nucleotides: TGTGCCAGCAGCACCCTGGGACCGGGCTACGAGCAGTACTTC. This translates into CASSTLGPGYEQYF.

The V call is TRBV2, the J call TRBJ2-1, with D perhaps given as TRBD1 or TRBD2 (5 bases each). The V and J ends lost 4 bases and 6 bases respectively, with 13 bases between them. From germline, CDR1 is SNHLY and CDR2 FYNNEI. The length of the CDR3 is 14 residues. The CDR3 here is CASSAGTGFNEQFF. The CDR3 DNA is TGTGCCAGCAGTGCCGGGACCGGCTTCAATGAGCAGTTCTTC.

The CDR3 is CATSRGDSGGTQYF. Written as DNA, the CDR3 is TGTGCCACCAGCAGAGGGGACTCAGGAGGTACGCAGTATTTT. The rearrangement uses TRBV15 and TRBJ2-3; possible D gene TRBD2, 6 bases. Germline CDR1 and CDR2: LNHNV and YYDKDF (reference sequence). This CDR3 is 14 amino acids long. V was shortened by 1 base and J by 8 bases, with 13 bases between the two germline ends.

As for this clone: No conserved phenylalanine or tryptophan ends this CDR3, so it is likely a read error. The CDR3 coding sequence is TGTGCCAGTAGTACTCAGGGGTCCCACGAGCAGTACCTC. Its protein product is CASSTQGSHEQYL. This chain uses TRBV19 with TRBJ2-7, with D possibly TRBD1 on 6 matching bases. CDR1 is LNHDA, CDR2 SQIVND, per germline (reference sequence). Trimming shortened V by 4 bases and J by 5 bases, and 12 bases separated the two germline ends. The CDR3 is 13 amino acids.

The chain recombines TRBV29-1 with TRBJ2-7; D is perhaps TRBD1 (5 bases). Germline V lookup: CDR1 SQVTM, CDR2 ANQGSEA. The CDR3 consists of 12 residues. Trimming took off 8 bases at V and 0 bases at J, with 11 bases between the two ends. CDR3 amino acids: CSFKGASYEQYF. The DNA of the CDR3 is TGCAGCTTCAAAGGGGCCTCCTACGAGCAGTACTTC.

The rearrangement joins TRBV2 to TRBJ2-3; perhaps TRBD2 as D (5 bases). Trimming left V 4 bases short and J 4 bases short, with 9 bases between. Per the germline V gene, CDR1 is SNHLY and CDR2 is FYNNEI. This CDR3 region has 13 residues. The CDR3 loop reads CASSAQAADTQYF. CDR3 nucleotide sequence: TGTGCCAGCAGTGCGCAAGCGGCAGATACGCAGTATTTT.

J is TRBJ2-1 and V is TRBV5-8, with 13 bases aligning to TRBD2. V was pared by 4 bases and J by 0 bases, with 10 bases of the junction left unmatched. Germline V lookup: CDR1 SGHTS, CDR2 YDEGEE. The CDR3 runs to 19 residues. CDR3 nucleotides: TGTGCCAGCAGCCCCTGGACTAGCGGGGGCCATAGCTCCTACAATGAGCAGTTCTTC. Protein product: CASSPWTSGGHSSYNEQFF.